This entry lists 23 T cell receptor beta chains sequenced from one sample in a study of a mutant IDH1 vaccine in newly diagnosed glioma. Their antigens remain unidentified. Time point denoted: week 47, end of study. Doses comprised 300 ug of mutant IDH1 20-mer peptide each, plus topical imiquimod. Only in-frame clones appear in the TCRdb table, and some are missing; sequencing was by immunoSEQ multiplex PCR. The sample consists of tens of thousands of clones, 80% to 85% of them appearing once. Here the sequenced sample was PBMCs, taken from a glioma patient whose treatment included an IDH1 peptide vaccine. The source of these receptors is a man aged 30 to 39 with glioma.

This chain joins TRBV6-1 and TRBJ1-1; a possible D gene is TRBD1 (6 bases). Trimming cost V 6 bases and J 1 base, with 15 bases left between them. There are 15 residues in the CDR3. Germline V gene lookup returns CDR1 MNHNS and CDR2 SASEGT. This chain's CDR3 is CASRMGGVWNTEAFF. The CDR3 nucleotides read TGTGCCAGCAGGATGGGGGGCGTGTGGAACACTGAAGCTTTCTTT.

The chain employs TRBV6-5 and TRBJ1-1, with TRBD1 as a possible D gene (6 bases). Trimming stripped 6 bases from V and 0 bases from J, with 14 bases between. CDR3 length: 15 residues. In germline, CDR1 is MNHEY, CDR2 SVGAGI. The CDR3: CASRPPDSVNTEAFF. In nucleotides, the CDR3 is TGTGCCAGCAGGCCACCGGACAGCGTGAACACTGAAGCTTTCTTT.

The chain couples TRBV4-1 to TRBJ2-7; 7 nucleotides line up with TRBD2. The CDR3 length is 15 residues. From germline, CDR1 is MGHRA and CDR2 YSYEKL. Germline trimming cut 4 bases from V and 2 bases from J; bases unmatched to any gene: 8. CDR3 DNA: TGCGCCAGCAGCCTGTCGACTAGCCAGACCTACGAGCAGTACTTC. Translation: CASSLSTSQTYEQYF.

The rearrangement links TRBV4-1 to TRBJ1-5; the D gene is possibly TRBD1 (6 bases). The CDR3 has 13 amino acids. V was clipped by 4 bases and J by 7 bases, with 11 bases between them. CDR1 is MGHRA and CDR2 is YSYEKL in the germline V gene. The CDR3 here is CASSPGVWQPQHF. Written as DNA, the CDR3 is TGCGCCAGCAGCCCAGGGGTTTGGCAGCCCCAGCATTTT.

The J gene is TRBJ1-4, the V gene TRBV19; tentative D call: TRBD1 (5 bases). Germline values: CDR1 LNHDA, CDR2 SQIVND (reference sequence). V gave up 7 bases and J gave up 3 bases, with 15 bases separating them. The CDR3 totals 15 residues. The CDR3, as DNA: TGTGCCAGTACCCTGGGAGGGGAGCCTAATGAAAAACTGTTTTTT. Encoded protein: CASTLGGEPNEKLFF.

The chain combines TRBV6-5 with TRBJ1-1; D possibly corresponds to TRBD1 (5 bases). V was clipped by 4 bases and J by 1 base, with 16 bases between them. CDR3 length equals 16 residues. Germline-derived CDR1 and CDR2 are MNHEY and SVGAGI. This CDR3 reads CASSWWGGSRNTEAFF. The CDR3 region has the DNA TGTGCCAGCAGTTGGTGGGGGGGATCGAGGAACACTGAAGCTTTCTTT.

The V and J genes are TRBV7-2 and TRBJ1-1; 11 nucleotides agree with TRBD1. This CDR3 has 14 residues. CDR1 is SGHTA, CDR2 FQGNSA, per germline. V lost 5 bases, J lost 8 bases, and 7 bases stayed unmatched. This chain's CDR3 is CASSPEGQGGEAFF. Written as DNA, the CDR3 is TGTGCCAGCAGCCCCGAGGGACAGGGGGGCGAAGCTTTCTTT. The full variable domain, rest sourced from reference TRBV7-2 and TRBJ1-1, is GAGVSQSPSNKVTEKGKDVELRCDPISGHTALYWYRQSLGQGLEFLIYFQGNSAPDKSGLPSDRFSAERTGGSVSTLTIQRTQQEDSAVYLCASSPEGQGGEAFFGQGTRLTVV.

This chain uses TRBV5-4 with TRBJ2-7; 7 nucleotides line up with TRBD1. Trimming took 2 bases from V and 2 from J; bases not matched to a gene: 1. Germline lookup yields CDR1 SGHNT and CDR2 YYREEE (reference sequence). This CDR3 is 13 amino acids long. CDR3 sequence reads: CASSFGTAYEQYF. The CDR3 DNA is TGTGCCAGCAGCTTCGGGACAGCCTACGAGCAGTACTTC.

The chain is built from TRBV19 and TRBJ1-2, with TRBD1 matching over 8 bases. The CDR3 totals 14 residues. Germline values: CDR1 LNHDA, CDR2 SQIVND (reference sequence). Germline trimming cut 4 bases from V and 4 bases from J; bases unmatched to any gene: 5. The CDR3 region has the DNA TGTGCCAGTAGTACCCCCGACAGGGGCTATGGCTACACCTTC. It is translated as CASSTPDRGYGYTF.

In its sample, this clone was seen a few times. The gene calls are TRBV2 and TRBJ1-1; no reliable D call. CDR3 size: 14 residues. Between the trimmed V and J ends, which lost 1 base and 4 bases, there was a span of 10 bases. Germline loops: CDR1 SNHLY, CDR2 FYNNEI. This chain's CDR3 is CASSEGIFITEAFF. CDR3 nucleotides: TGTGCCAGCAGTGAAGGGATATTCATCACTGAAGCTTTCTTT. The full variable domain, completed using reference TRBV2 and TRBJ1-1, is EPEVTQTPSHQVTQMGQEVILRCVPISNHLYFYWYRQILGQKVEFLVSFYNNEISEKSEIFDDQFSVERPDGSNFTLKIRSTKLEDSAMYFCASSEGIFITEAFFGQGTRLTVV.

This clone appeared a few times. The chain links TRBV28 to TRBJ1-1; D may be TRBD1 (6 bases). Trimming left V 2 bases short and J 3 bases short, with 7 bases between. The germline gives CDR1 MDHEN, CDR2 SYDVKM. The length of the CDR3 is 13 residues. CDR3 coding DNA: TGTGCCAGCAGTTTAGAGGGGGACACTGAAGCTTTCTTT. As protein: CASSLEGDTEAFF. The full variable domain, with the rest looked up from reference TRBV28 and TRBJ1-1, is DVKVTQSSRYLVKRTGEKVFLECVQDMDHENMFWYRQDPGLGLRLIYFSYDVKMKEKGDIPEGYSVSREKKERFSLILESASTNQTSMYLCASSLEGDTEAFFGQGTRLTVV.

DNA of the CDR3: TGTGCCTGGAGTGTACACAGTATGAGCACAGATACGCAGTATTTT. This encodes CAWSVHSMSTDTQYF. The chain has TRBV30 and TRBJ2-3; D remains unclear. Trimming removed 0 bases at V and 0 bases at J, with 10 bases between. Germline values: CDR1 GTSNPN, CDR2 SVGIG (reference sequence). The CDR3 has 15 residues.

This chain links TRBV11-2 with TRBJ1-2; D not resolved. Trimming cost V 1 base and J 0 bases, with 9 bases left between them. The germline V gene encodes CDR1 SGHAT and CDR2 FQNNGV. The CDR3 is 15 amino acids. The CDR3 loop reads CASSLAGSANYGYTF. CDR3 nucleotide sequence: TGTGCCAGCAGCTTAGCCGGGTCAGCTAACTATGGCTACACCTTC. Drawing the rest from reference TRBV11-2 and TRBJ1-2, the complete variable domain is EAGVAQSPRYKIIEKRQSVAFWCNPISGHATLYWYQQILGQGPKLLIQFQNNGVVDDSQLPKDRFSAERLKGVDSTLKIQPAKLEDSAVYLCASSLAGSANYGYTFGSGTRLTVV.

This sequence joins TRBV19 and TRBJ2-5, with TRBD2 matching 7 bases. Germline CDR1 and CDR2: LNHDA and SQIVND (reference sequence). This CDR3 comprises 17 residues. The V gene end was trimmed by 4 bases and the J gene end by 2 bases; junction bases not matched to a gene: 13. The CDR3 DNA reads as TGTGCCAGTAGTAAATCGGCCTCGGGGGGTGATCAAGAGACCCAGTACTTC. Translation: CASSKSASGGDQETQYF.

The V gene is TRBV5-1, the J gene TRBJ2-2; 7 nucleotides agree with TRBD1. The CDR3 has 15 residues. The germline V gene has CDR1 SGHRS and CDR2 YFSETQ. Trimming took 4 bases from V and 6 from J; bases not matched to a gene: 9. This chain's CDR3 is CASSLTGSLAGELFF. The CDR3 DNA sequence: TGCGCCAGCAGCCTGACAGGGTCGTTGGCCGGGGAGCTGTTTTTT.

The chain combines TRBV29-1 with TRBJ2-7; TRBD2 matches 7 bases. With 4 bases clipped from V and 2 bases from J, the junction kept 8 bases outside the gene matches. Germline V gene sequence: CDR1 SQVTM, CDR2 ANQGSEA. The CDR3 extends over 14 amino acids. The CDR3 spells CSVGERDLPYEQYF. The CDR3 nucleotides are TGCAGCGTTGGTGAGCGGGACCTCCCCTACGAGCAGTACTTC.

This clone was seen just once. The V call is TRBV5-8, the J call TRBJ2-3; 11 bases line up with TRBD2. This CDR3 has 14 residues. V trimming: 3 bases; J trimming: 5 bases; junction bases outside the gene matches: 2. From germline, CDR1 is SGHTS and CDR2 YDEGEE. The CDR3 loop reads CASSSLAGEDTQYF. In DNA form, the CDR3 reads TGTGCCAGCAGCTCACTAGCGGGAGAAGATACGCAGTATTTT.

This clone was seen a handful of times. The chain couples TRBV6-6 to TRBJ1-2; D not certain. Germline V gene sequence: CDR1 MNHNY, CDR2 SVGAGI (reference sequence). V was trimmed by 2 bases and J by 3 bases, leaving 1 base between them. This CDR3 comprises 11 residues. The CDR3 loop reads CASSYDYGYTF. CDR3 nucleotide sequence: TGTGCCAGCAGTTACGACTATGGCTACACCTTC.

The gene calls are TRBV9 and TRBJ2-7, with no clear D. This CDR3 contains 15 residues. Trimming left V 6 bases short and J 0 bases short, with 16 bases between. Germline V gene lookup returns CDR1 SGDLS and CDR2 YYNGEE. The CDR3 here is CASTPTDRASYEQYF. CDR3 DNA sequence: TGTGCCAGCACCCCTACCGACCGGGCCTCCTACGAGCAGTACTTC.

This clone was seen only a few times. The V and J genes are TRBV30 and TRBJ2-5, with D tentatively TRBD1 (5 bases). Trimming stripped 0 bases from V and 2 bases from J, with 16 bases between. The CDR3 has 16 amino acids. Germline CDR1 GTSNPN, CDR2 SVGIG (reference sequence). The CDR3 spells CAWSVPHGHIQETQYF. The CDR3, as DNA: TGTGCCTGGAGTGTCCCCCATGGACACATACAAGAGACCCAGTACTTC.

The chain links TRBV5-1 to TRBJ2-2, with unresolved D. The V gene lost 2 bases and the J gene lost 1 base, with 9 bases spanning the gap. The CDR3 is made up of 15 amino acids. The germline V gene has CDR1 SGHRS and CDR2 YFSETQ. DNA of the CDR3: TGCGCCAGCAGCTTAAAATACATGAACACCGGGGAGCTGTTTTTT. Translation: CASSLKYMNTGELFF.

The chain employs TRBV19 and TRBJ2-3, with D unresolved. Trimming left V 2 bases short and J 6 bases short, with 6 bases between. CDR1 and CDR2 from the germline V gene are LNHDA and SQIVND (reference sequence). The CDR3 has 12 amino acids. CDR3 sequence reads: CASSIRVDTQYF. The CDR3 region has the DNA TGTGCCAGTAGTATAAGAGTGGATACGCAGTATTTT. The full variable domain, with the rest looked up from reference TRBV19 and TRBJ2-3, is DGGITQSPKYLFRKEGQNVTLSCEQNLNHDAMYWYRQDPGQGLRLIYYSQIVNDFQKGDIAEGYSVSREKKESFPLTVTSAQKNPTAFYLCASSIRVDTQYFGPGTRLTVL.

The CDR3 loop reads CAWKPGQAELFF. In nucleotides, the CDR3 is TGTGCCTGGAAACCGGGACAGGCGGAACTGTTTTTT. V is TRBV30 and J is TRBJ1-4; 8 bases match TRBD1. This CDR3 region has 12 residues. With V trimmed by 4 bases and J by 12 bases, 7 bases remained unmatched. CDR1 is GTSNPN, CDR2 SVGIG, per germline (reference sequence).